The 15 T cell receptor beta chains below were found in one sample sequenced in a study of blood T cell repertoires in COVID-19. This table comes from immunoSEQ multiplex PCR, and its TCRdb copy is limited to in-frame clones, with some not included. The profile shows 70,000 or so clones, around 85% of them singletons. The sample comprised peripheral blood. The receptors stem from a woman of 80 years or more with active or convalescent COVID-19.

The chain couples TRBV2 to TRBJ2-3; 9 bases are a match to TRBD1. The J segment lost 1 base and the V segment lost 7 bases, leaving 6 bases of the junction unmatched. Germline values: CDR1 SNHLY, CDR2 FYNNEI. The CDR3 extends over 15 amino acids. The CDR3 is CASNPDRGGTDTQYF. The CDR3 DNA reads as TGTGCCAGCAATCCGGACAGGGGAGGCACAGATACGCAGTATTTT.

V is TRBV19 and J is TRBJ1-2, with TRBD1 identical over 7 bases. There are 16 residues in the CDR3. CDR1 is LNHDA and CDR2 is SQIVND in the germline V gene (reference sequence). Losses at the gene ends were 7 bases for V and 0 bases for J; bases not matched to a gene: 11. The CDR3 loop reads CASTPRQGMTNYGYTF. The CDR3 DNA is TGTGCCAGTACCCCACGACAGGGTATGACTAACTATGGCTACACCTTC.

This clone was counted a few times. The V call is TRBV6-2 or TRBV6-3, the J call TRBJ2-1; 7 bases map to TRBD2. V lost 2 bases, J lost 6 bases, and 7 bases stayed unmatched. From germline, CDR1 is MNHEY and CDR2 SVGEGT. The CDR3 sequence is 15 residues long. The CDR3 DNA is TGTGCCAGCAGTTACGACCCCCTAGCGGCCAATGAGCAGTTCTTC. This translates into CASSYDPLAANEQFF.

The chain employs TRBV7-6 and TRBJ1-6; D may be TRBD1 (5 bases). The CDR3 consists of 16 residues. V gave up 1 base and J gave up 8 bases, with 15 bases separating them. Per the germline V gene, CDR1 is SGHVS and CDR2 is FNYEAQ. The CDR3 sequence: CASSLGSQGPDSPLHF. DNA of the CDR3: TGTGCCAGCAGCTTAGGGAGTCAGGGTCCAGATTCACCCCTCCACTTT.

V usage is TRBV7-9 and J usage is TRBJ1-2; possibly TRBD1 for D (6 bases). The CDR3 has 14 residues. CDR1 is SEHNR and CDR2 is FQNEAQ in the germline V gene (reference sequence). Trimming removed 1 base from V and 6 bases from J, with 12 bases in between. The CDR3: CASSLEQGLNGYTF. CDR3 DNA sequence: TGTGCCAGCAGCTTAGAACAGGGATTGAATGGCTACACCTTC.

The chain has TRBV7-9 and TRBJ2-7; 7 positions match TRBD2. Germline values: CDR1 SEHNR, CDR2 FQNEAQ (reference sequence). The CDR3 covers 15 residues. V shed 5 bases and J 6 bases; nucleotides not matched to a gene: 13. The CDR3 sequence is CASSIGPGGVGEQYF. In DNA form, the CDR3 reads TGTGCCAGCAGCATTGGCCCGGGGGGTGTCGGCGAGCAGTACTTC.

The chain is built from TRBV9 and TRBJ2-1; 8 nucleotides match TRBD2. Germline V CDR1 and CDR2: SGDLS, YYNGEE. CDR3 length: 18 amino acids. The junction had 17 bases not matched to a gene; V was cut back by 4 bases and J by 5 bases. The CDR3 loop reads CASSLTRGGLSPDNEQFF. As DNA, the CDR3 is TGTGCCAGCAGCCTCACACGGGGGGGTCTAAGTCCCGACAATGAGCAGTTCTTC.

DNA for the CDR3: TGTGCCAGCTCACGGGCAGACGGAAACACCATATATTTT. Its translation: CASSRADGNTIYF. The rearrangement uses TRBV18 and TRBJ1-3; D remains unclear. Per germline, CDR1 KGHSH and CDR2 LQKENI. Trimming cost V 4 bases and J 4 bases, with 8 bases left between them. This CDR3 is 13 amino acids long.

The chain carries TRBV5-5 and TRBJ2-2; 10 bases are a match to TRBD1. This CDR3 has 16 amino acids. V dropped 3 bases and J dropped 4; count of bases not matched to a gene: 6. CDR1 and CDR2 from the germline V gene are SGHKS and YYEKEE (reference sequence). CDR3 sequence reads: CASSSGQGFGTGELFF. The CDR3 DNA is TGTGCCAGCAGCTCGGGACAGGGGTTCGGCACCGGGGAGCTGTTTTTT.

The chain couples TRBV7-2 to TRBJ2-1, with TRBD1 as a possible D gene (5 bases). The CDR3 is 15 amino acids. Between the trimmed V and J ends, which lost 5 bases and 9 bases, there was a span of 20 bases. CDR1 SGHTA and CDR2 FQGNSA come from the germline V gene. This chain's CDR3 is CASSVKGEVLVEQFF. The CDR3 DNA is TGTGCCAGCAGCGTGAAAGGGGAAGTTCTGGTTGAGCAGTTCTTC.

The V gene is TRBV10-3, the J gene TRBJ2-3, with TRBD2 matching 9 bases. CDR3 length equals 15 residues. The V gene end was trimmed by 7 bases and the J gene end by 4 bases; junction bases not matched to a gene: 9. CDR1 and CDR2 (germline): ENHRY, SYGVKD. The CDR3 reads CAITASGGFADTQYF. DNA for the CDR3: TGTGCCATCACCGCAAGCGGGGGGTTTGCAGATACGCAGTATTTT.

The V call is TRBV12-3 or TRBV12-4, the J call TRBJ1-1; unclear D gene. The CDR3 has 13 amino acids. V was clipped by 6 bases and J by 1 base, with 9 bases between them. As DNA, the CDR3 is TGTGCCAGCAGCTACGCGGAGAACACTGAAGCTTTCTTT. Translating it yields CASSYAENTEAFF.

The chain employs TRBV3-1 (or the pseudogene TRBV3-2) and TRBJ1-3; maybe TRBD1 (5 bases). Germline CDR1 is LGHDT and CDR2 is YNNKEL (reference sequence). V lost 0 bases and J 2 bases, leaving 11 bases between the germline ends. The CDR3 runs 16 residues. CDR3 loop: CASSQENRSPGNTIYF. CDR3 sequence (DNA): TGTGCCAGCAGCCAAGAAAACAGGAGTCCTGGAAACACCATATATTTT.

This chain joins TRBV5-6 and TRBJ2-5; TRBD1 matches at 7 bases. The CDR3 is 14 amino acids. Germline V gene data show CDR1 as SGHDT and CDR2 as YYEEEE. Unmatched junction bases numbered 8, after V lost 4 bases and J lost 5 bases. DNA of the CDR3: TGTGCCAGCAGCGAAAACGGACAGGAGGAGACCCAGTACTTC. Translation gives CASSENGQEETQYF.

Only a few counts were recorded for this clone. The chain joins TRBV7-9 to TRBJ2-5, with 9 bases fitting TRBD2. The junction had 8 bases not matched to a gene; V was cut back by 4 bases and J by 5 bases. CDR3 length: 15 residues. The germline gives CDR1 SEHNR, CDR2 FQNEAQ (reference sequence). This CDR3 is CASSSFSGGRETQYF. In DNA, the CDR3 is TGTGCCAGCAGCTCGTTTAGCGGGGGTCGGGAGACCCAGTACTTC.